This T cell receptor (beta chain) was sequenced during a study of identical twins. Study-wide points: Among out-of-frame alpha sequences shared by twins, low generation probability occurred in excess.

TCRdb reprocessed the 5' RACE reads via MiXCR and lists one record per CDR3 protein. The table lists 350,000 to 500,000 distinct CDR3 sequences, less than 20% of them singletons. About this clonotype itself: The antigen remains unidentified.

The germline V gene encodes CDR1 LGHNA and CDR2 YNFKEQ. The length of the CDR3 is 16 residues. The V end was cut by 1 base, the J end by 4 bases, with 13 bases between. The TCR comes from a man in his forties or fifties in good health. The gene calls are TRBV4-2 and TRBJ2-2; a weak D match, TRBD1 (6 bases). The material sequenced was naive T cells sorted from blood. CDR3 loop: CASSQVRLGATGELFF. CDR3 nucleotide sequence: TGTGCCAGCAGCCAAGTGCGGCTGGGGGCCACCGGGGAGCTGTTTTTT.